This record covers a single TCR beta chain. Its antigen remains unidentified. Germline assignment: CDR1 LNHDA and CDR2 SQIVND (reference sequence). J was trimmed by 4 bases and V by 4 bases; bases with no gene match: 10. The CDR3 has 16 residues. The isolated RNA, all of it, was reverse transcribed, so expressed TCRB transcripts were what got sequenced. The method was immunoSEQ multiplex PCR; TCRdb's version includes in-frame clones alone and lacks a portion of them. In the table there are around 500,000 clones, about 32% of which are singletons. The data belong to a study of beta chain features in type 1 diabetes. Study results and limitations: For patients, the naive, central memory and Treg TCRB repertoires appeared more alike than for healthy donors. Fewer insertions but more deletions were seen at VDJ junctions in type 1 diabetes patients.

CD4+ cells of the naive, central memory, regulatory and stem cell-like memory types were sorted via CD45RO/CCR7/CD25/CD127/CD95/CD27. The chain recombines TRBV19 with TRBJ2-7; 10 bases are shared with TRBD1. The sample was naive CD4+ T cells from blood. This clonotype was obtained from a man in his late teens or twenties in good health. The CDR3 sequence: CASSTPRTGGGYEQYF. The CDR3 DNA follows: TGTGCCAGTAGTACCCCGCGGACAGGGGGAGGATACGAGCAGTACTTC.